A selection of T cell receptor beta chains follows, all from one sample in a study of blood T cell repertoires in COVID-19. Generated by immunoSEQ multiplex PCR, the TCRdb table keeps only in-frame clones and is missing some. Of approximately 670,000 clones listed, about 87% are singletons. The sample was peripheral blood. Receptors originate from a woman under 30 with acute or convalescent COVID-19. The CDR3 runs from the conserved cysteine through the conserved F or W. The D gene is left open where the match is weak. A row's size may be missing; if present it is once, few, many or a size class.

V gene	clone size	D gene	J gene	CDR3 protein	CDR3 DNA
TRBV5-1	-	TRBD1	TRBJ1-5	CASSPGQGEGQPQHF	TGCGCCAGCAGCCCAGGACAGGGGGAAGGACAGCCCCAGCATTTT
TRBV29-1	-	-	TRBJ2-7	CSVDVVGGYEQYF	TGCAGCGTTGATGTGGTCGGGGGCTACGAGCAGTACTTC
TRBV7-2	-	TRBD1	TRBJ1-4	CASSPNGQGYEKLFF	TGTGCCAGCAGCCCAAATGGACAGGGGTATGAAAAACTGTTTTTT
TRBV4-3	-	TRBD1	TRBJ1-1	CASSQGVRQGAGTEAFF	TGCGCCAGCAGCCAAGGGGTTCGACAGGGGGCGGGCACTGAAGCTTTCTTT
TRBV4-1	-	-	TRBJ1-4	CASSQVSGVTNEKLFF	TGCGCCAGCAGCCAAGTTTCGGGTGTGACTAATGAAAAACTGTTTTTT
TRBV20-1	-	-	TRBJ2-1	CSASERNEQFF	TGCAGTGCTAGTGAGAGAAATGAGCAGTTCTTC
TRBV3-1/TRBV3-2	-	TRBD1	TRBJ1-4	CASSQQTGGEKLFF	TGTGCCAGCAGCCAACAGACAGGGGGTGAAAAACTGTTTTTT
TRBV29-1	-	TRBD1	TRBJ1-4	CSVEGRGLEKLFF	TGCAGCGTTGAGGGTAGGGGGCTTGAAAAACTGTTTTTT
TRBV6-5	few	-	TRBJ2-7	CASAEAQGGSYEQYF	TGTGCCAGCGCCGAGGCGCAGGGGGGTAGTTACGAGCAGTACTTC
TRBV29-1	-	-	TRBJ1-2	CSQYRVGYGYTF	TGCAGCCAGTACAGGGTGGGGTATGGCTACACCTTC
TRBV27	-	-	TRBJ2-5	CASSSPYQETQYF	TGTGCCAGCAGTTCCCCGTACCAAGAGACCCAGTACTTC
TRBV7-2	-	TRBD1	TRBJ1-1	CASSWDRNTEAFF	TGTGCCAGCAGCTGGGACAGGAACACTGAAGCTTTCTTT
TRBV7-9	-	-	TRBJ1-1	CASSPSGLGATSEAFF	TGTGCCAGCAGCCCTAGTGGCCTGGGGGCAACCTCTGAAGCTTTCTTT
TRBV18	-	-	TRBJ1-5	CASSNSGNQPQHF	TGTGCCAGCTCAAACAGTGGCAATCAGCCCCAGCATTTT
TRBV19	-	-	TRBJ1-2	CASSIVGGLGYTF	TGTGCCAGTAGTATAGTTGGCGGCTTGGGCTACACCTTC
TRBV2	-	TRBD2	TRBJ2-5	CASSEEPAGGRETQYF	TGTGCCAGCAGTGAAGAGCCAGCGGGGGGGCGGGAGACCCAGTACTTC